Below, 27 T cell receptor beta chains from the same sample are listed, as sequenced in a study of tumor and adjacent non-tumor tissue in lung cancer (dated 2018 in TCRdb). Bulk unsorted tissue served as the source for RNA extraction, and RNA quality was assessed using a NanoDrop ND-1000 and an Agilent 2100. The normal lung samples consisted of distant non-tumor tissue collected more than 3 cm from the tumor edge. Libraries were made using multiplex PCR. This sample was sequenced with an Illumina HiSeq 2500. TCRbeta libraries were built by three rounds of nested PCR using primers (Table S4), following protocols modified from ARM-PCR. TCRdb applied fastp at Q25 and MiXCR to the public reads, then kept only in-frame beta chains. Rows are unified per CDR3 protein, each entry keeping the most common DNA and genes. For this sample the table gives 70,000 to 90,000 distinct CDR3 sequences, of which around 70% were detected only once. Jointly, the top ten make up roughly a quarter of the sample.

The sequenced material came from distant non-tumor lung tissue. All receptors come from a woman between 50 and 59 years old with non-small cell lung cancer.

Remarks on this clonotype: One end of the junction does not line up with germline, which may come from a read error. The chain combines TRBV4-1 with TRBJ2-5; tentatively, D is TRBD2 (7 bases). Germline CDR1 reads MGHRA; CDR2 reads YSYEKL. The CDR3 totals 17 residues. The chain's CDR3 is CASSQGGRGGEREIHYF. The CDR3 coding sequence is TGCGCCAGCAGTCAAGGTGGCAGGGGAGGGGAAAGAGAGATCCATTACTTC.

This clonotype occurred many times. The CDR3: CASSLPMGEQYF. DNA for the CDR3: TGTGCCAGCAGCTTACCCATGGGCGAGCAGTACTTC. The rearrangement joins TRBV5-6 to TRBJ2-7; D gene uncertain. With 2 bases removed from V and 6 bases from J, the gap between germline ends came to 9 bases. The CDR3 runs to 12 residues. Germline CDR1 and CDR2: SGHDT and YYEEEE.

The table lists this clonotype with many counts. The J gene is TRBJ1-2, the V gene TRBV6-5; 8 bases line up with TRBD1. The trim removed 6 bases at V and 2 bases at J, leaving 5 bases unmatched. The CDR3 length is 14 residues. From germline, CDR1 is MNHEY and CDR2 SVGAGI. The CDR3 region is CASRHGTGNYGYTF. Here the CDR3 DNA reads TGTGCCAGCAGACACGGGACAGGCAACTATGGCTACACCTTC.

This clonotype has ten or more counts. The V and J genes are TRBV12-3 or TRBV12-4 and TRBJ2-5; 13 bases align to TRBD2. Trimming took 7 bases from V and 7 from J; bases not matched to a gene: 18. There are 18 residues in the CDR3. For the CDR3, the DNA is TGTGCCAGCACCACTAAACCGGGACTAGCGGGAAGAGTTGGGACCCAGTACTTC. Translated, it gives CASTTKPGLAGRVGTQYF.

The rearrangement uses TRBV28 and TRBJ2-5; TRBD2 matches at 9 bases. This CDR3 spans 16 amino acids. Looked up from germline, CDR1 is MDHEN and CDR2 is SYDVKM. V dropped 2 bases and J dropped 5; count of bases not matched to a gene: 9. CDR3 region: CASSLAGGPIGETQYF. Written as DNA, the CDR3 is TGTGCCAGCAGTTTAGCGGGAGGGCCGATTGGGGAGACCCAGTACTTC.

This sequence joins TRBV20-1 and TRBJ1-4; D is perhaps TRBD1 (5 bases). CDR3 length: 15 residues. The V gene lost 1 base and the J gene lost 4 bases, with 13 bases spanning the gap. Germline CDR1 reads DFQATT; CDR2 reads SNEGSKA (reference sequence). CDR3 DNA: TGCAGTGCTAGAGGGGGGGGGACTTTTAATGAAAAACTGTTTTTT. Protein sequence: CSARGGGTFNEKLFF.

For this clonotype: Sequence at one end of the junction differs from germline and may be a read error. This sequence joins TRBV7-8 and TRBJ1-2; 9 positions match TRBD1. Germline CDR1 and CDR2: SGHVS and FQNEAQ. The CDR3 extends over 16 amino acids. The CDR3 DNA reads as TGTGCCAGCTGCTTAGGCCTTACAGGGGGCAACTACGGCTACACCTTC. Translated: CASCLGLTGGNYGYTF.

The V call is TRBV6-2 or TRBV6-3, the J call TRBJ1-5; no firm D call. The CDR3 extends over 20 amino acids. Trimming took off 4 bases at V and 4 bases at J, with 29 bases between the two ends. Germline lookup yields CDR1 MNHEY and CDR2 SVGEGT. CDR3 DNA sequence: TGTGCCAGCAGTTTCGAATATGTGGTATATGTCAGCGGTATTAATCAGCCCCAGCATTTT. This gives the protein CASSFEYVVYVSGINQPQHF.

To note about this clonotype: A much larger clone differs by one base, so this may be a read error. The V gene is TRBV20-1, the J gene TRBJ2-2; D unresolved. The germline CDR1 and CDR2 sequences are DFQATT and SNEGSKA (reference sequence). CDR3 length equals 13 residues. CDR3 DNA: TGCAGTGCTAGATCTAGTAGCACCTGGGAGCTGTTTTTT. Translation gives CSARSSSTWELFF.

Of note for this clonotype: The junction and the germline gene differ at one end; a read error may be behind it. The V gene is TRBV5-6, the J gene TRBJ2-1; 7 bases agree with TRBD2. CDR1 and CDR2 from the germline V gene are SGHDT and YYEEEE. The CDR3 totals 16 residues. The CDR3 loop reads CASSLGGGGRAGEQSF. The CDR3 DNA reads TGTGCAAGCAGCTTGGGGGGGGGAGGCAGAGCTGGTGAGCAGTCCTTC.

The rearrangement links TRBV11-2 to TRBJ2-7, with D perhaps TRBD2 (6 bases). This CDR3 is built from 14 residues. Trimming removed 5 bases from V and 4 bases from J, with 15 bases in between. Germline-derived CDR1 and CDR2 are SGHAT and FQNNGV. The CDR3 reads CASSILVGGYEQYF. The CDR3 DNA follows: TGTGCCAGCAGCATACTAGTGGGAGGATACGAGCAGTACTTC.

Comment on this clonotype: One junction end disagrees with the germline gene, perhaps due to a read error. This chain links TRBV6-6 with TRBJ1-4; D is unresolved. Germline lookup yields CDR1 MNHNY and CDR2 SVGAGI (reference sequence). CDR3 length equals 15 residues. The CDR3 sequence is CTSSSPRVVNEKLSF. CDR3 DNA sequence: TGTACCAGCAGTTCCCCCCGAGTGGTTAATGAAAAACTGTCTTTT.

This clonotype was picked up many times. This chain connects TRBV6-2 or TRBV6-3 to TRBJ2-1, with 9 bases fitting TRBD2. Unmatched junction bases numbered 5, after V lost 6 bases and J lost 5 bases. The CDR3 sequence is 14 residues long. The germline V gene has CDR1 MNHEY and CDR2 SVGEGT. CDR3 region: CASRPSGTNNEQFF. DNA for the CDR3: TGTGCCAGCAGACCTAGCGGGACGAACAATGAGCAGTTCTTC.

CDR3: CASIPTGRNTEAFF. DNA for the CDR3: TGTGCCAGCATTCCTACGGGGAGGAACACTGAAGCTTTCTTT. This sequence joins TRBV12-3 or TRBV12-4 and TRBJ1-1; D is ambiguous. V was cut by 7 bases and J by 1 base, with 13 bases left in between. The CDR3 has 14 residues.

This clonotype was recorded a few times. CDR3 in amino acids: CASSPGQGAQPQHF. In DNA form, the CDR3 reads TGTGCCAGCAGTCCAGGACAGGGGGCCCAGCCCCAGCATTTT. The chain links TRBV28 to TRBJ1-5; 11 bases line up with TRBD1. Germline trimming cut 5 bases from V and 7 bases from J; bases unmatched to any gene: 4. CDR1 is MDHEN, CDR2 SYDVKM, per germline. The CDR3 extends over 14 amino acids.

This chain links TRBV20-1 with TRBJ2-7; a possible D gene is TRBD1 (5 bases). With 4 bases removed from V and 0 bases from J, the gap between germline ends came to 16 bases. The germline V gene has CDR1 DFQATT and CDR2 SNEGSKA (reference sequence). The CDR3 has 15 residues. The DNA for the CDR3 is TGCAGTGCTAACAGGAGTTACACGCCCTCCTACGAGCAGTACTTC. As protein: CSANRSYTPSYEQYF.

This rearrangement joins TRBV30 to TRBJ1-2; 8 nucleotides line up with TRBD1. Per germline, CDR1 GTSNPN and CDR2 SVGIG (reference sequence). The V segment lost 2 bases and the J segment 8 bases; nucleotides outside the gene matches: 13. This CDR3 contains 15 residues. CDR3 sequence: CAWSPSRTGMKGYTF. The CDR3 nucleotides read TGTGCCTGGAGTCCTTCCCGGACAGGGATGAAGGGCTACACCTTC. Variable domain in full (rest from reference TRBV30 and TRBJ1-2): SQTIHQWPATLVQPVGSPLSLECTVEGTSNPNLYWYRQAAGRGLQLLFYSVGIGQISSEVPQNLSASRPQDRQFILSSKKLLLSDSGFYLCAWSPSRTGMKGYTFGSGTRLTVV.

Many counts were recorded for this clonotype. The rearrangement uses TRBV20-1 and TRBJ1-5; no clear D gene. Trimming cost V 3 bases and J 2 bases, with 14 bases left between them. Germline lookup yields CDR1 DFQATT and CDR2 SNEGSKA (reference sequence). This CDR3 has 15 residues. The CDR3 loop is CSARPPHGGNQPQHF. The CDR3 DNA sequence: TGCAGTGCTAGGCCCCCCCACGGGGGCAATCAGCCCCAGCATTTT.

This clonotype has a handful of counts. Germline is not matched at one junction end, which may reflect a read error. The chain joins TRBV6-5 to TRBJ1-2; D is undetermined. This CDR3 has 15 amino acids. Germline CDR1 MNHEY, CDR2 SVGAGI. The CDR3 is CAISYSRGEDCGYTF. CDR3 nucleotides: TGTGCCATCAGTTACTCGAGAGGAGAGGACTGTGGCTACACCTTC.

To note about this clonotype: One junction end disagrees with the germline gene, perhaps due to a read error. V and J are TRBV6-2 or TRBV6-3 and TRBJ1-2, with D maybe TRBD1 (5 bases). CDR3 length: 13 amino acids. The germline CDR1 and CDR2 sequences are MNHEY and SVGEGT. CDR3 in DNA: TGTGTCAGCAGTACTCAGGGTATGGATGGCTACACTTTC. Translation gives CVSSTQGMDGYTF.

A note on this clonotype: It is likely a read error, because the conserved phenylalanine at the end of the CDR3 is missing. The CDR3 reads CASSASGTRGHNEQFL. Here the CDR3 DNA reads TGTGCCAGCAGTGCATCAGGAACAAGGGGACACAATGAACAGTTCTTA. This chain uses TRBV6-1 with TRBJ2-1; possibly TRBD1 for D (6 bases). Germline CDR1 MNHNS, CDR2 SASEGT. The CDR3 extends over 16 amino acids.

Points on this clonotype: At one boundary the junction diverges from the germline segment, which might be a read error. The chain couples TRBV5-8 to TRBJ2-1, with a tentative D call TRBD2 (6 bases). This CDR3 comprises 15 residues. CDR1 and CDR2 (germline): SGHTS, YDEGEE. CDR3 DNA sequence: TGTGCCGGCAGGGAGAGGCGGGGCTCATATAATGAGCAGTTCTTC. It codes for CAGRERRGSYNEQFF.

A note on this clonotype: This may stem from a read error, because a much larger clone lies one nucleotide away. The genes are TRBV20-1 and TRBJ2-7; the D gene is possibly TRBD2 (6 bases). The germline CDR1 and CDR2 sequences are DFQATT and SNEGSKA (reference sequence). The CDR3 consists of 14 residues. V was pared by 4 bases and J by 4 bases, with 17 bases between. The CDR3, as DNA: TGCAGTGCTACCCAGGAGGGGTTAGGGTACGAGCAGTACTTC. It translates to CSATQEGLGYEQYF.

The chain joins TRBV5-6 to TRBJ2-2; D is perhaps TRBD2 (6 bases). The germline CDR1 and CDR2 sequences are SGHDT and YYEEEE. The CDR3 has 18 amino acids. Written as DNA, the CDR3 is TGTGCTGGCAGCACCTCCCTAATGATACTAGCAAACACCGGGGAGCTGTTTTTT. It translates to CAGSTSLMILANTGELFF.

Regarding this clonotype: Because it lacks the conserved phenylalanine or tryptophan at the end, this CDR3 is likely a read error. V is TRBV7-8 and J is TRBJ1-1, with D unclear. Trimming shortened V by 1 base and J by 5 bases, and 11 bases separated the two germline ends. The CDR3 contains 14 residues. CDR1 and CDR2 from the germline V gene are SGHVS and FQNEAQ. The DNA of the CDR3 is TGTGCCAGCAGCTTAGATTTCTTGGAGACTGAAGCTTTCCTT. Protein sequence: CASSLDFLETEAFL.

A word on this clonotype: A clone one base away is much larger, so this may be a read error. The chain uses TRBV4-1 and TRBJ2-1, with 8 positions matching TRBD2. The ends lost 1 base at V and 4 bases at J; junction bases unmatched: 6. The CDR3 runs 16 residues. CDR1 and CDR2 (germline): MGHRA, YSYEKL. CDR3 sequence (DNA): TGCGCCAGCAGCCAAGTAAAGCGGGAGTATTACAATGAGCAGTTCTTC. Its protein is CASSQVKREYYNEQFF.

This clonotype has a count of ten or more. This chain connects TRBV28 to TRBJ2-5; 15 bases align to TRBD2. Germline-derived CDR1 and CDR2 are MDHEN and SYDVKM. Trimming removed 7 bases from V and 4 bases from J; junction bases left unmatched: 7. The CDR3 sequence is 16 residues long. The CDR3 protein is CASTPGLAGGRETQYF. The CDR3 DNA is TGTGCCAGCACCCCAGGACTAGCGGGAGGGAGAGAGACCCAGTACTTC. The full variable domain, rest sourced from reference TRBV28 and TRBJ2-5, is DVKVTQSSRYLVKRTGEKVFLECVQDMDHENMFWYRQDPGLGLRLIYFSYDVKMKEKGDIPEGYSVSREKKERFSLILESASTNQTSMYLCASTPGLAGGRETQYFGPGTRLLVL.